The 13 T cell receptor beta chains below come from one sample, sequenced in a study of T-cell memory formation after mild COVID-19. MiXCR, run by TCRdb on the 5' RACE reads, gives a single entry per CDR3 protein. Among roughly 62,000 distinct CDR3 sequences, roughly 10% were seen once, and the ten largest hold about 1.1%. The sequenced sample was PBMCs or a T cell subset sorted from them (not recorded which). The source is a man younger than 35 who had mild COVID-19 (a few samples of this study predate the infection). Cell type and time point are not known.

This clonotype has ten or more counts. The chain links TRBV5-1 to TRBJ2-3; D is ambiguous. Germline CDR1 and CDR2: SGHRS and YFSETQ. V was pared by 3 bases and J by 0 bases, with 8 bases between. This CDR3 is built from 14 residues. The CDR3: CASSSSPSTDTQYF. Written as DNA, the CDR3 is TGCGCCAGCAGCTCGTCTCCTAGCACAGATACGCAGTATTTT.

This chain connects TRBV3-1 to TRBJ2-3; 10 nucleotides agree with TRBD2. Losses at the gene ends were 6 bases for V and 5 bases for J; bases not matched to a gene: 5. In germline, CDR1 is LGHDT, CDR2 YNNKEL (reference sequence). The CDR3 sequence is 14 residues long. In nucleotides, the CDR3 is TGTGCCAGCAGAGCGGGGGGGGGTATAGATACGCAGTATTTT. Amino acid sequence: CASRAGGGIDTQYF.

The V and J genes are TRBV7-6 and TRBJ2-5; D is perhaps TRBD1 or TRBD2 (7 bases each). Trimming cost V 3 bases and J 1 base, with 27 bases left between them. Germline values: CDR1 SGHVS, CDR2 FNYEAQ. This CDR3 comprises 20 residues. The CDR3: CASSFNRGGLELYLQETQYF. DNA for the CDR3: TGTGCCAGCAGCTTCAACAGGGGAGGACTAGAACTATACCTCCAAGAGACCCAGTACTTC.

This clonotype was counted many times. The chain is built from TRBV5-1 and TRBJ2-7; 8 positions match TRBD1. Germline V CDR1 and CDR2: SGHRS, YFSETQ. Losses at the gene ends were 4 bases for V and 3 bases for J; bases not matched to a gene: 6. CDR3 length equals 14 residues. The CDR3 coding sequence is TGCGCCAGCAGCGAACAGGGGGAAGGCTACGAGCAGTACTTC. It yields the protein CASSEQGEGYEQYF.

This clonotype was counted a few times. The V call is TRBV7-9, the J call TRBJ2-1, with D maybe TRBD2 (7 bases). CDR1 is SEHNR, CDR2 FQNEAQ, per germline (reference sequence). Trimming pared 5 bases from V and 2 bases from J, leaving 16 bases between. The CDR3 has 16 residues. The CDR3 region is CASSRRDGGPYNEQFF. As DNA, the CDR3 is TGTGCCAGCAGCCGACGGGACGGGGGGCCCTACAATGAGCAGTTCTTC.

This clonotype was counted only a few times. The chain recombines TRBV20-1 with TRBJ1-3; no definite D call. Germline CDR1 reads DFQATT; CDR2 reads SNEGSKA (reference sequence). The germline V and J ends were trimmed by 6 bases and 0 bases, with 12 bases remaining between them. The CDR3 consists of 14 residues. CDR3: CSAYGLSSGNTIYF. The CDR3 DNA follows: TGCAGTGCGTATGGATTAAGCTCTGGAAACACCATATATTTT.

This clonotype showed up just a few times. The V and J genes are TRBV6-5 and TRBJ2-2, with D perhaps matching TRBD1 or TRBD2 (5 bases each). The germline V and J ends were trimmed by 3 bases and 7 bases, with 18 bases remaining between them. The CDR3 spans 16 residues. Germline CDR1 MNHEY, CDR2 SVGAGI. CDR3: CASSYRDEPRNGELFF. CDR3 coding DNA: TGTGCCAGCAGTTATCGGGACGAGCCCAGAAACGGGGAGCTGTTTTTT.

The V call is TRBV9, the J call TRBJ2-1; TRBD2 matches at 13 bases. CDR3 length: 18 amino acids. Germline lookup yields CDR1 SGDLS and CDR2 YYNGEE. The J segment lost 7 bases and the V segment lost 0 bases, leaving 10 bases of the junction unmatched. The CDR3 nucleotides are TGTGCCAGCAGCGTAGACCCGACTAGCGGGGGGACCTCGAATGAGCAGTTCTTC. The encoded protein is CASSVDPTSGGTSNEQFF.

This clonotype was recorded a few times. The chain uses TRBV4-1 and TRBJ2-7, with 8 bases that match TRBD2. Unmatched junction bases numbered 7, after V lost 1 base and J lost 2 bases. CDR3 length: 16 amino acids. The V gene's germline CDR1 is MGHRA and CDR2 YSYEKL. CDR3 nucleotide sequence: TGCGCCAGCAGCCAAGGAAGACTAGCGACGACCTACGAGCAGTACTTC. This sequence encodes CASSQGRLATTYEQYF.

This clonotype has just a few counts. This chain joins TRBV30 and TRBJ2-7, with a possible D match to TRBD1 (6 bases). Germline V gene data show CDR1 as GTSNPN and CDR2 as SVGIG (reference sequence). The CDR3 length is 12 residues. V lost 7 bases and J 3 bases, leaving 13 bases between the germline ends. The DNA of the CDR3 is TGTGCCTCACAGGGTGGGGACTACGAGCAGTACTTC. Translation gives CASQGGDYEQYF.

This clonotype was counted between two and nine times. The gene calls are TRBV7-2 and TRBJ2-5; D might be TRBD2 (5 bases). Germline-derived CDR1 and CDR2 are SGHTA and FQGNSA. The CDR3 runs to 14 residues. V was shortened by 5 bases and J by 5 bases, with 15 bases between the two germline ends. The CDR3 reads CASSADLSLETQYF. CDR3 bases: TGTGCCAGCAGCGCGGACTTATCATTGGAGACCCAGTACTTC.

The rearrangement uses TRBV6-1 and TRBJ2-5, with D tentatively TRBD2 (6 bases). V lost 2 bases to trimming and J lost 5 bases, with 15 bases between them. This CDR3 has 15 residues. Germline V CDR1 and CDR2: MNHNS, SASEGT. CDR3 in DNA: TGTGCCAGCAGTGAATCTCCGCGGGGTGGGGAGACCCAGTACTTC. It encodes CASSESPRGGETQYF.

This chain connects TRBV5-6 to TRBJ1-1; D ambiguous. The CDR3 has 12 residues. The V end was cut by 1 base, the J end by 1 base, with 2 bases between. From germline, CDR1 is SGHDT and CDR2 YYEEEE. Here the CDR3 DNA reads TGTGCCAGCAGCTTGCGGAACACTGAAGCTTTCTTT. Translation: CASSLRNTEAFF.